A single sample is the source of the 21 T cell receptor beta chains below, sequenced in a study of shared clonotypes between healthy human individuals. The method was immunoSEQ multiplex PCR; TCRdb's version includes in-frame clones alone and lacks a portion of them. The sample yields about 490,000 clones, 76% seen once. The sequenced material came from PBMCs. These receptors were obtained from a woman aged 40-49 years in good health. Some clones in this sample may be carry-over from other donors' samples.

This clone was detected only once. In DNA, the CDR3 is TGTGCCAGCAGTTTCAGGACAGGGTTGAACACTGAAGCTTTCTTT. Translating gives CASSFRTGLNTEAFF. The chain is built from TRBV6-5 and TRBJ1-1; 8 bases fit TRBD1. The junction had 4 bases not matched to a gene; V was cut back by 4 bases and J by 0 bases. CDR1 is MNHEY and CDR2 is SVGAGI in the germline V gene. The CDR3 sequence is 15 residues long.

This chain links TRBV10-2 with TRBJ2-1, with 10 bases identical to TRBD2. Germline-derived CDR1 and CDR2 are WSHSY and SAAADI. The V gene end was trimmed by 10 bases and the J gene end by 7 bases; junction bases not matched to a gene: 13. The CDR3 is made up of 15 amino acids. CDR3 bases: TGCGCCACCGGGGGGAAGCGGGAGGGCCTGAATGAGCAGTTCTTC. It specifies CATGGKREGLNEQFF.

J is TRBJ2-7 and V is TRBV6-1; D may be TRBD2 (5 bases). The CDR3 runs to 14 residues. Trimming removed 6 bases from V and 3 bases from J, with 15 bases in between. Germline V lookup: CDR1 MNHNS, CDR2 SASEGT. The CDR3: CASREVGGFYEQYF. CDR3 in DNA: TGTGCCAGCAGGGAGGTGGGCGGGTTCTACGAGCAGTACTTC.

The CDR3 sequence is CAISARGNEQFF. The CDR3 nucleotides are TGTGCCATCAGTGCCAGGGGAAATGAGCAGTTCTTC. The chain joins TRBV10-3 to TRBJ2-1, with D possibly matching TRBD1 (6 bases). CDR1 and CDR2 from the germline V gene are ENHRY and SYGVKD. Trimming removed 4 bases from V and 7 bases from J, with 8 bases in between. CDR3 length: 12 amino acids.

The chain joins TRBV11-2 to TRBJ2-5, with 12 bases fitting TRBD2. J gave up 2 bases and V 5 bases, and 6 bases lay outside the gene matches. This CDR3 comprises 16 residues. Per the germline V gene, CDR1 is SGHAT and CDR2 is FQNNGV. Written as DNA, the CDR3 is TGTGCCAGCAGCAAGCTAGCGGGAGGGCCGCAAGAGACCCAGTACTTC. This sequence encodes CASSKLAGGPQETQYF.

This clone has only one observation. The rearrangement links TRBV2 to TRBJ2-7; 10 positions match TRBD2. V gave up 7 bases and J gave up 3 bases; unmatched junction bases: 6. The CDR3 has 14 amino acids. Germline loops: CDR1 SNHLY, CDR2 FYNNEI. The CDR3 here is CASTPAGGDYEQYF. The CDR3 DNA follows: TGTGCCAGCACCCCAGCGGGAGGGGACTACGAGCAGTACTTC.

This clone was observed at least ten times. The chain links TRBV6-4 to TRBJ2-1; either TRBD1 or TRBD2 may supply D (5 bases each). V gave up 2 bases and J gave up 0 bases, with 8 bases separating them. The V gene's germline CDR1 is MRHNA and CDR2 SNTAGT. This CDR3 spans 15 amino acids. CDR3 amino acids: CASSDGTSSYNEQFF. The DNA for the CDR3 is TGTGCCAGCAGTGACGGGACCAGCTCCTACAATGAGCAGTTCTTC.

This clone has only a few counts. The V call is TRBV28, the J call TRBJ1-4, with D possibly matching TRBD1 (5 bases). CDR1 and CDR2 (germline): MDHEN, SYDVKM. V was pared by 2 bases and J by 6 bases, with 7 bases between. The CDR3 is made up of 13 amino acids. The CDR3 DNA reads TGTGCCAGCAGTTTACTGACAGATGAAAAACTGTTTTTT. Translation: CASSLLTDEKLFF. The full variable domain, completed using reference TRBV28 and TRBJ1-4, is DVKVTQSSRYLVKRTGEKVFLECVQDMDHENMFWYRQDPGLGLRLIYFSYDVKMKEKGDIPEGYSVSREKKERFSLILESASTNQTSMYLCASSLLTDEKLFFGSGTQLSVL.

The chain links TRBV20-1 to TRBJ2-7; D not resolved. The CDR3 is 11 amino acids. Germline V CDR1 and CDR2: DFQATT, SNEGSKA (reference sequence). V was clipped by 5 bases and J by 5 bases, with 10 bases between them. The DNA for the CDR3 is TGCAGTGCTGAGGACCTAAACGAGCAGTACTTC. Its protein product is CSAEDLNEQYF.

V is TRBV18 and J is TRBJ2-7; TRBD2 aligns across 12 bases. Trimming at V came to 2 bases and at J to 7 bases, leaving 3 bases not matched to a gene. The germline CDR1 and CDR2 sequences are KGHSH and LQKENI. The CDR3 length is 14 residues. CDR3 protein: CASSPGLAGWEQYF. The CDR3, as DNA: TGTGCCAGCTCACCAGGACTAGCGGGATGGGAGCAGTACTTC.

V gene TRBV15 combines with J gene TRBJ2-1, with a tentative D call TRBD2 (5 bases). The germline CDR1 and CDR2 sequences are LNHNV and YYDKDF (reference sequence). V was trimmed by 0 bases and J by 9 bases, leaving 9 bases between them. CDR3 length equals 13 residues. The CDR3 coding sequence is TGTGCCACCAGCAGAGACCGCGGGTTTGAGCAGTTCTTC. It yields the protein CATSRDRGFEQFF.

This rearrangement joins TRBV28 to TRBJ2-7; D is unclear. V lost 5 bases and J 4 bases, leaving 9 bases between the germline ends. CDR3 length: 12 amino acids. The V gene's germline CDR1 is MDHEN and CDR2 SYDVKM. The CDR3 protein is CASSANIYEQYF. CDR3 DNA sequence: TGTGCCAGCAGTGCCAATATATACGAGCAGTACTTC.

This clone showed up just once. The chain employs TRBV9 and TRBJ1-4, with D uncertain. Per germline, CDR1 SGDLS and CDR2 YYNGEE. V was shortened by 0 bases and J by 7 bases, with 19 bases between the two germline ends. CDR3 length: 17 residues. CDR3: CASSVGVLPSLGEKLFF. The DNA of the CDR3 is TGTGCCAGCAGCGTAGGGGTATTACCCTCACTAGGTGAAAAACTGTTTTTT. The full variable domain, with the rest looked up from reference TRBV9 and TRBJ1-4, is DSGVTQTPKHLITATGQRVTLRCSPRSGDLSVYWYQQSLDQGLQFLIQYYNGEERAKGNILERFSAQQFPDLHSELNLSSLELGDSALYFCASSVGVLPSLGEKLFFGSGTQLSVL.

The V call is TRBV5-6, the J call TRBJ2-1, with 10 bases identical to TRBD2. V lost 0 bases, J lost 6 bases, and 15 bases stayed unmatched. The CDR3 sequence is 19 residues long. Germline V gene lookup returns CDR1 SGHDT and CDR2 YYEEEE. In DNA, the CDR3 is TGTGCCAGCAGCTTGGGCGGTAGCGGGAGGCGAATCTTACGCAATGAGCAGTTCTTC. It translates to CASSLGGSGRRILRNEQFF.

This clone has at least ten counts. The chain joins TRBV5-4 to TRBJ2-1; 8 bases map to TRBD2. V lost 0 bases and J lost 2; bases outside the gene matches: 10. CDR1 and CDR2 (germline): SGHNT, YYREEE (reference sequence). This CDR3 has 18 residues. CDR3 nucleotide sequence: TGTGCCAGCAGCTTGGGGGCCCGCACGGGAGGGCCCTACAATGAGCAGTTCTTC. This encodes CASSLGARTGGPYNEQFF.

This clone showed up just once. The J gene is TRBJ1-3, the V gene TRBV4-1; 9 bases agree with TRBD1. V lost 0 bases and J lost 2; bases outside the gene matches: 5. The CDR3 totals 17 residues. Germline-derived CDR1 and CDR2 are MGHRA and YSYEKL. CDR3 in amino acids: CASSQEDRGWTGNTIYF. In nucleotides, the CDR3 is TGCGCCAGCAGCCAAGAGGACAGGGGCTGGACTGGAAACACCATATATTTT.

V usage is TRBV7-9 and J usage is TRBJ2-1; D might be TRBD1 (5 bases). Germline assignment: CDR1 SEHNR and CDR2 FQNEAQ (reference sequence). The CDR3 spans 13 residues. V was shortened by 5 bases and J by 6 bases, with 11 bases between the two germline ends. The CDR3 DNA sequence: TGTGCCAGCAGCCCAGGGCCCATCAATGAGCAGTTCTTC. Its protein product is CASSPGPINEQFF.

The gene calls are TRBV27 and TRBJ2-1; D not certain. The germline V gene has CDR1 MNHEY and CDR2 SMNVEV (reference sequence). CDR3 length: 13 amino acids. V was trimmed by 10 bases and J by 3 bases, leaving 13 bases between them. The CDR3 nucleotides read TGTGCCACGGCCTTAAGTGTCTACAATGAGCAGTTCTTC. As protein: CATALSVYNEQFF.

The genes are TRBV11-3 and TRBJ1-1, with a possible D match to TRBD1 (5 bases). This CDR3 region has 14 residues. Per the germline V gene, CDR1 is SGHNT and CDR2 is YENEEA. V was pared by 5 bases and J by 1 base, with 11 bases between. CDR3 sequence (DNA): TGTGCCAGCAGCCCGGGACGGACGAACACTGAAGCTTTCTTT. Protein product: CASSPGRTNTEAFF. The variable domain in full, with the rest retrieved from reference TRBV11-3 and TRBJ1-1, is EAGVVQSPRYKIIEKKQPVAFWCNPISGHNTLYWYLQNLGQGPELLIRYENEEAVDDSQLPKDRFSAERLKGVDSTLKIQPAELGDSAVYLCASSPGRTNTEAFFGQGTRLTVV.

The chain joins TRBV27 to TRBJ2-1, with D tentatively TRBD2 (6 bases). Trimming removed 6 bases from V and 0 bases from J, with 18 bases in between. Germline V lookup: CDR1 MNHEY, CDR2 SMNVEV (reference sequence). The CDR3 length is 17 residues. DNA for the CDR3: TGTGCCAGCAGGACCGCTTGGGGGGAAAGCTCCTACAATGAGCAGTTCTTC. Translation: CASRTAWGESSYNEQFF.

The V gene is TRBV7-3, the J gene TRBJ2-6; 8 bases are shared with TRBD2. J lost 4 bases, V lost 5 bases, and 7 bases had no gene match. CDR1 is SGHTA and CDR2 is FQGTGA in the germline V gene. The CDR3 consists of 16 residues. Here the CDR3 DNA reads TGTGCCAGCAGCAAAGCGGGAGCGAGCGGGGCCAACGTCCTGACTTTC. Translation: CASSKAGASGANVLTF.